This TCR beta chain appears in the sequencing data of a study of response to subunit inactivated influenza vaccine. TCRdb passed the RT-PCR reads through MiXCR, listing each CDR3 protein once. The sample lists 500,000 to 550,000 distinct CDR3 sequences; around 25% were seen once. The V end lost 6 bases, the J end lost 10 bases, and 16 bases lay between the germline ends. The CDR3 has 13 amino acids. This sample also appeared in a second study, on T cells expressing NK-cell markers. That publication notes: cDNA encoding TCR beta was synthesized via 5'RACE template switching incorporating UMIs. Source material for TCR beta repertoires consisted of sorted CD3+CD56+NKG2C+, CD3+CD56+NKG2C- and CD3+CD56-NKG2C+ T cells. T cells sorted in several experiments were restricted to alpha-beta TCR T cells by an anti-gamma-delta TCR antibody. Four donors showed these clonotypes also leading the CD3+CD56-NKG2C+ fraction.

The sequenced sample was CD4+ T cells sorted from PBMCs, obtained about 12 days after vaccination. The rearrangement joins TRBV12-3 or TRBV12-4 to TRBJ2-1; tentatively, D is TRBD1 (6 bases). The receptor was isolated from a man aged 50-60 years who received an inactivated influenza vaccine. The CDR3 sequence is CASSNTRGTEQFF. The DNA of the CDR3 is TGTGCCAGCAGCAATACAAGGGGGACAGAGCAGTTCTTC.